Following are 20 T cell receptor beta chains from one sample sequenced in a study of cytomegalovirus exposure and HLA in healthy donors. PCR was performed using 60 Vbeta and 13 Jbeta primers. TCRdb's table, derived via immunoSEQ multiplex PCR, lists solely in-frame clones and lacks some. Of roughly 250,000 clones in the sample, about 75% were seen once. The sequenced sample was PBMCs. These receptor sequences come from a female donor in good health and CMV-seronegative.

V usage is TRBV4-1 and J usage is TRBJ1-5; 9 bases fit TRBD1. This CDR3 region has 15 residues. CDR1 and CDR2 (germline): MGHRA, YSYEKL. V shed 5 bases and J 6 bases; nucleotides not matched to a gene: 8. CDR3 loop: CASSSPGQGGQPQHF. The CDR3 DNA follows: TGCGCCAGCAGCAGCCCGGGACAGGGCGGTCAGCCCCAGCATTTT.

The genes are TRBV5-1 and TRBJ2-7, with a weak D call TRBD1 (5 bases). CDR1 SGHRS and CDR2 YFSETQ come from the germline V gene. This CDR3 has 18 amino acids. Trimming left V 3 bases short and J 1 base short, with 23 bases between. The CDR3 coding sequence is TGCGCCAGCAGCTCCTCCCGTGCCACTCAGGGTCCTTCCTACGAGCAGTACTTC. This encodes CASSSSRATQGPSYEQYF.

V usage is TRBV11-3 and J usage is TRBJ1-1; D ambiguous. CDR1 is SGHNT, CDR2 YENEEA, per germline. The CDR3 is 15 residues long. Between the trimmed V and J ends, which lost 3 bases and 1 base, there was a span of 12 bases. CDR3 amino acids: CASSLVSSGNTEAFF. CDR3 nucleotides: TGTGCCAGCAGCTTGGTCTCGTCAGGGAACACTGAAGCTTTCTTT.

The CDR3 coding sequence is TGTGCCAGCAGCTTTCGCGGGAATCAGCCCCAGCATTTT. It yields the protein CASSFRGNQPQHF. The chain recombines TRBV7-6 with TRBJ1-5, with unresolved D. This CDR3 contains 13 residues. Germline loops: CDR1 SGHVS, CDR2 FNYEAQ. Trimming stripped 3 bases from V and 4 bases from J, with 7 bases between.

The chain has TRBV5-1 and TRBJ1-2; perhaps TRBD1 as D (5 bases). Germline CDR1 reads SGHRS; CDR2 reads YFSETQ. With 7 bases removed from V and 5 bases from J, the gap between germline ends came to 21 bases. This CDR3 contains 15 residues. The CDR3 nucleotides read TGCGCCAGCTCGGCGTCGACAGCTCTCGAGTATGGCTACACCTTC. It yields the protein CASSASTALEYGYTF. Variable domain in full (rest from reference TRBV5-1 and TRBJ1-2): KAGVTQTPRYLIKTRGQQVTLSCSPISGHRSVSWYQQTPGQGLQFLFEYFSETQRNKGNFPGRFSGRQFSNSRSEMNVSTLELGDSALYLCASSASTALEYGYTFGSGTRLTVV.

CDR3 in DNA: TGCGCCAGCCTCAAGCGGGCCTTACAAGAGACCCAGTACTTC. The encoded protein is CASLKRALQETQYF. The rearrangement joins TRBV5-1 to TRBJ2-5; possibly TRBD2 for D (6 bases). Germline V CDR1 and CDR2: SGHRS, YFSETQ. This CDR3 contains 14 residues. V dropped 7 bases and J dropped 2 bases, with 15 bases sitting between them.

The chain uses TRBV5-1 and TRBJ2-2; tentatively, D is TRBD1 (5 bases). CDR3 size: 16 residues. The V end lost 0 bases, the J end lost 0 bases, and 9 bases lay between the germline ends. Per the germline V gene, CDR1 is SGHRS and CDR2 is YFSETQ. CDR3 sequence (DNA): TGCGCCAGCAGCTTGGGGGGCCTCTCGAACACCGGGGAGCTGTTTTTT. Its translation is CASSLGGLSNTGELFF. Full variable domain (remainder filled in from reference TRBV5-1 and TRBJ2-2): KAGVTQTPRYLIKTRGQQVTLSCSPISGHRSVSWYQQTPGQGLQFLFEYFSETQRNKGNFPGRFSGRQFSNSRSEMNVSTLELGDSALYLCASSLGGLSNTGELFFGEGSRLTVL.

This clone was recorded a few times. The chain carries TRBV15 and TRBJ2-7; 7 nucleotides align to TRBD2. This CDR3 spans 13 amino acids. CDR1 and CDR2 from the germline V gene are LNHNV and YYDKDF (reference sequence). With 3 bases clipped from V and 9 bases from J, the junction kept 8 bases outside the gene matches. CDR3 bases: TGTGCCACCAGCAGTCAGATCCAGCGGGGGCAGTACTTC. The encoded protein is CATSSQIQRGQYF.

The gene calls are TRBV2 and TRBJ1-1; D might be TRBD1 (5 bases). The V end lost 2 bases, the J end lost 0 bases, and 7 bases lay between the germline ends. The CDR3 has 14 residues. The germline CDR1 and CDR2 sequences are SNHLY and FYNNEI. The CDR3 sequence: CASSERGMNTEAFF. The CDR3 nucleotides read TGTGCCAGCAGTGAACGGGGGATGAACACTGAAGCTTTCTTT.

A word on this clone: One junction end disagrees with the germline gene, perhaps due to a read error. V usage is TRBV7-9 and J usage is TRBJ2-1, with 7 bases aligning to TRBD1. Germline loops: CDR1 SEHNR, CDR2 FQNEAQ (reference sequence). This CDR3 spans 16 amino acids. The CDR3: CSSSFYRDRERNEQFF. In DNA form, the CDR3 reads TGTTCCAGCAGCTTTTACCGGGACAGAGAGCGCAATGAGCAGTTCTTC.

This chain's CDR3 is CASSINSGVRNEQYF. CDR3 sequence (DNA): TGTGCCAGTAGTATAAATAGCGGGGTCCGGAACGAGCAGTACTTC. The J gene is TRBJ2-7, the V gene TRBV19, with 8 nucleotides matching TRBD2. Germline assignment: CDR1 LNHDA and CDR2 SQIVND (reference sequence). J gave up 5 bases and V 2 bases, and 8 bases lay outside the gene matches. The CDR3 has 15 amino acids.

A few counts support this clone. CDR3 amino acids: CAINNRGPSTYGYTF. The DNA of the CDR3 is TGTGCCATCAATAACAGGGGGCCCTCTACCTATGGCTACACCTTC. The chain has TRBV10-3 and TRBJ1-2; 9 bases map to TRBD1. CDR3 length: 15 amino acids. The V gene end was trimmed by 7 bases and the J gene end by 4 bases; junction bases not matched to a gene: 10. Germline CDR1 and CDR2: ENHRY and SYGVKD.

The chain has TRBV27 and TRBJ2-7; tentatively, D is TRBD2 (7 bases). V was clipped by 2 bases and J by 3 bases, with 11 bases between them. The CDR3 contains 14 residues. The germline V gene encodes CDR1 MNHEY and CDR2 SMNVEV (reference sequence). CDR3 in amino acids: CASSLEGGDYEQYF. The CDR3 nucleotides read TGTGCCAGCAGTTTAGAGGGGGGGGACTACGAGCAGTACTTC.

This clone came up a few times. This sequence joins TRBV5-1 and TRBJ2-7, with a tentative D call TRBD1 (6 bases). This CDR3 is built from 15 residues. From germline, CDR1 is SGHRS and CDR2 YFSETQ. Trimming removed 2 bases at V and 4 bases at J, with 16 bases between. CDR3 DNA: TGCGCCAGCAGCTTCTCAGGGGCAACGAATTACGAGCAGTACTTC. Translating gives CASSFSGATNYEQYF. The entire variable domain, with the rest obtained from reference TRBV5-1 and TRBJ2-7, is as follows: KAGVTQTPRYLIKTRGQQVTLSCSPISGHRSVSWYQQTPGQGLQFLFEYFSETQRNKGNFPGRFSGRQFSNSRSEMNVSTLELGDSALYLCASSFSGATNYEQYFGPGTRLTVT.

The chain has TRBV11-2 and TRBJ2-2; D not certain. CDR1 and CDR2 from the germline V gene are SGHAT and FQNNGV. Trimming shortened V by 5 bases and J by 0 bases, and 10 bases separated the two germline ends. This CDR3 region has 15 residues. CDR3 bases: TGTGCCAGCAGCCAACTACGGGCGAACACCGGGGAGCTGTTTTTT. Translated: CASSQLRANTGELFF.

The count of this clone is one. At one boundary the junction diverges from the germline segment, which might be a read error. This chain uses TRBV7-6 with TRBJ2-3; TRBD2 matches 7 bases. The CDR3 covers 16 residues. Per germline, CDR1 SGHVS and CDR2 FNYEAQ. The CDR3 sequence is CASGLSGLAVTDTQYF. The CDR3 DNA is TGTGCCAGCGGCTTATCGGGGCTAGCGGTCACAGATACGCAGTATTTT. The entire variable domain, with the rest obtained from reference TRBV7-6 and TRBJ2-3, is as follows: GAGVSQSPRYKVTKRGQDVALRCDPISGHVSLYWYRQALGQGPEFLTYFNYEAQQDKSGLPNDRFSAERPEGSISTLTIQRTEQRDSAMYRCASGLSGLAVTDTQYFGPGTRLTVL.

The genes are TRBV6-5 and TRBJ2-4; TRBD1 matches 10 bases. The germline gives CDR1 MNHEY, CDR2 SVGAGI. The length of the CDR3 is 14 residues. Trimming cost V 6 bases and J 7 bases; bases outside gene matches: 6. The CDR3 loop is CASRDRGAINIQYF. CDR3 sequence (DNA): TGTGCCAGCAGGGACAGGGGGGCAATCAACATTCAGTACTTC.

This sequence joins TRBV19 and TRBJ2-7; D is possibly TRBD2 (6 bases). The germline V gene has CDR1 LNHDA and CDR2 SQIVND (reference sequence). Trimming pared 5 bases from V and 2 bases from J, leaving 13 bases between. This CDR3 region has 14 residues. The CDR3 is CASSPRTTTYEQYF. The CDR3 nucleotides are TGTGCCAGTAGTCCTCGGACTACGACCTACGAGCAGTACTTC.

V and J are TRBV6-5 and TRBJ2-1, with 8 bases lining up with TRBD2. The ends lost 3 bases at V and 0 bases at J; junction bases unmatched: 1. This CDR3 contains 15 residues. The germline V gene encodes CDR1 MNHEY and CDR2 SVGAGI. This chain's CDR3 is CASSYSGASYNEQFF. The CDR3 DNA reads TGTGCCAGCAGTTATAGCGGGGCCTCCTACAATGAGCAGTTCTTC.

This clone was detected only a few times. CDR3 in amino acids: CASSYTDISGNEQFF. The CDR3 DNA sequence: TGTGCCAGCAGTTACACGGACATTAGCGGCAATGAGCAGTTCTTC. V and J are TRBV6-5 and TRBJ2-1; TRBD2 is a possible D gene (6 bases). The germline gives CDR1 MNHEY, CDR2 SVGAGI. The V end lost 2 bases, the J end lost 6 bases, and 14 bases lay between the germline ends. The length of the CDR3 is 15 residues.